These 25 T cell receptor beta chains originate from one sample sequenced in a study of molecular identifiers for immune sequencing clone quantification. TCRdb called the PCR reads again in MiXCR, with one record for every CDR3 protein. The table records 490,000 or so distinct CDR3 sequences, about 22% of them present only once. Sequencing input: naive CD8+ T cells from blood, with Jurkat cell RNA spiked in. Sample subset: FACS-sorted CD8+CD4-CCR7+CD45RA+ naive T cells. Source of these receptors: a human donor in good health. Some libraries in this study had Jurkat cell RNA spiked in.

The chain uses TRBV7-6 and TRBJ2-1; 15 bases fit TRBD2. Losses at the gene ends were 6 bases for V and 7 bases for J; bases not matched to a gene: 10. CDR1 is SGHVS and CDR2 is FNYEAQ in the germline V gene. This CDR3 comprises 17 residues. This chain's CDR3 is CASRPGLAGGPVNEQFF. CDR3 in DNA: TGTGCCAGCAGGCCCGGACTAGCGGGGGGGCCTGTGAATGAGCAGTTCTTC. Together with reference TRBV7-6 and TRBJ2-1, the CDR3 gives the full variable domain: GAGVSQSPRYKVTKRGQDVALRCDPISGHVSLYWYRQALGQGPEFLTYFNYEAQQDKSGLPNDRFSAERPEGSISTLTIQRTEQRDSAMYRCASRPGLAGGPVNEQFFGPGTRLTVL.

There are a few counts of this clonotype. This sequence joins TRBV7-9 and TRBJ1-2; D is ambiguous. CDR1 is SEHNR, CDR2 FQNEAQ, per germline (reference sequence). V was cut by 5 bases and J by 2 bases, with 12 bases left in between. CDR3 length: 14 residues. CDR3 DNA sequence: TGTGCCAGCAGCGCAGTGACGGCGAACTATGGCTACACCTTC. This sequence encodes CASSAVTANYGYTF.

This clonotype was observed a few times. The CDR3 DNA is TGTGCCAGCAGCCACGAGGGCCTAAGCTCCTACGAGCAGTACTTC. Translated, it gives CASSHEGLSSYEQYF. V usage is TRBV11-2 and J usage is TRBJ2-7; TRBD2 is a possible D gene (5 bases). V was trimmed by 5 bases and J by 0 bases, leaving 14 bases between them. The germline V gene encodes CDR1 SGHAT and CDR2 FQNNGV. This CDR3 contains 15 residues.

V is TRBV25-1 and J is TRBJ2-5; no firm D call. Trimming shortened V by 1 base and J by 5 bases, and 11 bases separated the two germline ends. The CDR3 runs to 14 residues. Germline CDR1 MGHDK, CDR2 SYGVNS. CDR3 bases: TGTGCCAGCAGTGAATTTTTAGGGCGGGAGACCCAGTACTTC. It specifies CASSEFLGRETQYF.

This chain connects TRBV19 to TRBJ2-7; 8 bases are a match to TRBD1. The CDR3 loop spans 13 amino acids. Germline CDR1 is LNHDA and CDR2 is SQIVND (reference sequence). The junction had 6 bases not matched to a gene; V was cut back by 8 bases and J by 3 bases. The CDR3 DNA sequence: TGTGCCAGTGCCCCCGGGACAGGCTACGAGCAGTACTTC. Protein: CASAPGTGYEQYF.

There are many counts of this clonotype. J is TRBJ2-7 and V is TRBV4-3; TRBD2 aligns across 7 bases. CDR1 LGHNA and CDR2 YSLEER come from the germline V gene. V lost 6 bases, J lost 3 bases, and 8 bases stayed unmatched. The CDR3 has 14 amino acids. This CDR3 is CASSRFGGGYEQYF. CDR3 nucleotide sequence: TGCGCCAGCAGTCGGTTCGGCGGGGGCTACGAGCAGTACTTC.

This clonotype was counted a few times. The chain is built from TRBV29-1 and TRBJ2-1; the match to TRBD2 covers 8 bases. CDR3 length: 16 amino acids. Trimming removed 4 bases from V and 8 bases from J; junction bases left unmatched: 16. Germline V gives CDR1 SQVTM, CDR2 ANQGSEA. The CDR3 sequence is CSVAGGAVVVNHEQFF. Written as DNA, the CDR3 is TGCAGCGTTGCCGGGGGGGCGGTCGTAGTGAACCATGAGCAGTTCTTC.

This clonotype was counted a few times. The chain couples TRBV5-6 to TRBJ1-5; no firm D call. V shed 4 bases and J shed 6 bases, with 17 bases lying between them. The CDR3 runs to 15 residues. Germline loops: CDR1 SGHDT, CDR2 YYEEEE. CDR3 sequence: CASSRTPTPGQPQHF. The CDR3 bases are TGTGCCAGCAGCCGTACCCCAACCCCCGGTCAGCCCCAGCATTTT.

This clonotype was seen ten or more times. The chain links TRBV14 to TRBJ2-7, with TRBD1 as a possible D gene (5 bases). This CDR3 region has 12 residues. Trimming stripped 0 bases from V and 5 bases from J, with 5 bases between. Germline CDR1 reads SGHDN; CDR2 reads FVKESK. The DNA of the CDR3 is TGTGCCAGCAGCCAAGAAGGGGACGAGCAGTACTTC. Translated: CASSQEGDEQYF.

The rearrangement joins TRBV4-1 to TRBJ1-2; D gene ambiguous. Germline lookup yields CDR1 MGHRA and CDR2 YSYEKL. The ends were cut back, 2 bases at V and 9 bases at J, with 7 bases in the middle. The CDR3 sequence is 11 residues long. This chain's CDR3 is CASSQLGSYTF. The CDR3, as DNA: TGCGCCAGCAGCCAATTAGGCAGCTACACCTTC.

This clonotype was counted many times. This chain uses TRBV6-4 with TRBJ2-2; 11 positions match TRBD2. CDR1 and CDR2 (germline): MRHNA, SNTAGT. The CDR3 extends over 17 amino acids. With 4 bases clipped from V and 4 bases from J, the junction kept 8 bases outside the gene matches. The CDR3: CASSALAGGPLTGELFF. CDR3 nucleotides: TGTGCCAGCAGTGCGTTAGCGGGGGGGCCGCTCACCGGGGAGCTGTTTTTT.

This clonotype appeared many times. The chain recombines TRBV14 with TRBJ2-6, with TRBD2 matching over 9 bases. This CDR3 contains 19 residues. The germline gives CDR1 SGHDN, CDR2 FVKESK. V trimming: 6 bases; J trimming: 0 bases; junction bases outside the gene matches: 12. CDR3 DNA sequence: TGTGCCAGCAGTTTACTAGCGGGTATAAGAACCTCTGGGGCCAACGTCCTGACTTTC. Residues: CASSLLAGIRTSGANVLTF.

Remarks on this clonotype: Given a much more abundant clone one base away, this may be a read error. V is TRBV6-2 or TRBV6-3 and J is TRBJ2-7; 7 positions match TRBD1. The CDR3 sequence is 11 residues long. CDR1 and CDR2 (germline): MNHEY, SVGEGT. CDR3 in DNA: TGTGTCAGCAGTTCGACAGGGAAGCAGTACTTC. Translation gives CVSSSTGKQYF.

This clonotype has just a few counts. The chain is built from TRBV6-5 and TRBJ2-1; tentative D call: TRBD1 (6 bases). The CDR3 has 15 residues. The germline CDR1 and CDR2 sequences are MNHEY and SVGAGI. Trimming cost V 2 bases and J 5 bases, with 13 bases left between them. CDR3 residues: CASSYGGWGDNEQFF. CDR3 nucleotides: TGTGCCAGCAGTTACGGGGGCTGGGGCGACAATGAGCAGTTCTTC.

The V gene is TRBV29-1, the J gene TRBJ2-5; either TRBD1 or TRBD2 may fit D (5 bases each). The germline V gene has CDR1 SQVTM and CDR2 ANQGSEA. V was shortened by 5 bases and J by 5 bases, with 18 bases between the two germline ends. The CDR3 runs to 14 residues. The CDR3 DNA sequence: TGCAGCGTTCAGGGACCGACTAAGAAGGAGACCCAGTACTTC. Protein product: CSVQGPTKKETQYF.

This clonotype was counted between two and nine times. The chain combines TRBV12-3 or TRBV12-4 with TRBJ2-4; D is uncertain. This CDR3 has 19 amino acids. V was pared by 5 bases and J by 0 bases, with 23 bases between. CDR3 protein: CASSHVGGAVRAAKNIQYF. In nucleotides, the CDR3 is TGTGCCAGCAGTCACGTAGGCGGAGCAGTCCGAGCAGCCAAAAACATTCAGTACTTC.

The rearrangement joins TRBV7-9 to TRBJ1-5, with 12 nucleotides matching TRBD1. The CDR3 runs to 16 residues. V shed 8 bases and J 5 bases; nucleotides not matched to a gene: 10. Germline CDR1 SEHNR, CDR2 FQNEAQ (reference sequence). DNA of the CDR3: TGTGCCAGCGGCCTTGGGACAGGGGGCTATTATCAGCCCCAGCATTTT. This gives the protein CASGLGTGGYYQPQHF.

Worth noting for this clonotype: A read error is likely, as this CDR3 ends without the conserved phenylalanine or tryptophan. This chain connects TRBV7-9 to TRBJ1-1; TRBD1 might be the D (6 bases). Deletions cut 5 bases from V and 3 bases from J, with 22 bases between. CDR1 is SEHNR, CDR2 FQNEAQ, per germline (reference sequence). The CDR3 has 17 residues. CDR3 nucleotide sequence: TGTGCCAGCAGCCCTACCGACAGGCGGCTATCAGACACTGAAGCTTTCCTT. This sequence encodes CASSPTDRRLSDTEAFL.

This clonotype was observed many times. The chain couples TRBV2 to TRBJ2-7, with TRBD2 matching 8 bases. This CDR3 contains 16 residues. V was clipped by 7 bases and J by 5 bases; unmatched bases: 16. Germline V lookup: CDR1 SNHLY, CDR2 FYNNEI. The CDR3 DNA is TGTGCCAGCACTATACTTGGGCGGGAGGACCAGAACGAGCAGTACTTC. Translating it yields CASTILGREDQNEQYF.

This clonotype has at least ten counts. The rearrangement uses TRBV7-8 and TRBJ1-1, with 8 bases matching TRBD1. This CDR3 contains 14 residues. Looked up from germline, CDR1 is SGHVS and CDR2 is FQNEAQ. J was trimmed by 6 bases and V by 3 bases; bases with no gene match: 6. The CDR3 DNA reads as TGTGCCAGCAGCTTCGGACAGGGATTGTCTGAAGCTTTCTTT. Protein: CASSFGQGLSEAFF.

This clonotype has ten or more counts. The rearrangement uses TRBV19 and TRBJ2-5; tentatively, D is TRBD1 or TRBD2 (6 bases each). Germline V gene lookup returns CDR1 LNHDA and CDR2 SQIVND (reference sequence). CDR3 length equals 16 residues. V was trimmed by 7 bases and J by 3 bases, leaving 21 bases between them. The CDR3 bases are TGTGCCAGTAAGCCTAATCGGGGGCTAGAGGAAGAGACCCAGTACTTC. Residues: CASKPNRGLEEETQYF.

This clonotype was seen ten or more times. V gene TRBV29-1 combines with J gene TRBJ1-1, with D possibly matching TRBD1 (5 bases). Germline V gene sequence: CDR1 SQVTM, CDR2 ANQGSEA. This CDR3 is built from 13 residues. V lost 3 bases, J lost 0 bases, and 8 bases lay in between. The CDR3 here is CSVDGGMNTEAFF. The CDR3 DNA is TGCAGCGTTGATGGGGGGATGAACACTGAAGCTTTCTTT.

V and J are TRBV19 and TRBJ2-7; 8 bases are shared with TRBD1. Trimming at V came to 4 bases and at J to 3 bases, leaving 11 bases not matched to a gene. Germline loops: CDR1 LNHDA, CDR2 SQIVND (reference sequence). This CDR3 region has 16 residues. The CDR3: CASSTPRDRPVYEQYF. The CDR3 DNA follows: TGTGCCAGTAGTACCCCCCGGGACAGGCCCGTCTACGAGCAGTACTTC.

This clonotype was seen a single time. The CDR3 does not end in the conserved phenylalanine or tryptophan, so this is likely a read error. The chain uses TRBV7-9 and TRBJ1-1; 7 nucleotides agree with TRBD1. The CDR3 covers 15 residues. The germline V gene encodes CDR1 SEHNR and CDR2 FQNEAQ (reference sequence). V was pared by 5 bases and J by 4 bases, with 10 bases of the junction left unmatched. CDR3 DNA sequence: TGTGCCAGCAGCAGCAGACAGGGAAGTTTCACTGAAGCTTTCCTT. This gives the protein CASSSRQGSFTEAFL.

The CDR3 loop reads CATSDETEASNEKLFF. CDR3 coding DNA: TGTGCCACCAGTGACGAGACAGAAGCCTCAAATGAAAAACTGTTTTTT. The gene calls are TRBV24-1 and TRBJ1-4; a weak D match, TRBD1 (5 bases). Germline CDR1 KGHDR, CDR2 SFDVKD. This CDR3 contains 16 residues. Trimming pared 4 bases from V and 5 bases from J, leaving 16 bases between.